These 25 T cell receptor beta chains came from one sample sequenced in a study of blood T cell repertoires in COVID-19. Repertoires were generated with immunoSEQ multiplex PCR, while TCRdb's copy carries only in-frame clones and drops some. Of approximately 120,000 clones in the sample, about 74% were seen once. Specimen: peripheral blood. These receptors all stem from a man older than 75 with COVID-19, enrolled during active disease.

This clone was observed a few times. This rearrangement joins TRBV6-5 to TRBJ1-5; TRBD1 matches at 9 bases. Germline values: CDR1 MNHEY, CDR2 SVGAGI. V gave up 7 bases and J gave up 0 bases; unmatched junction bases: 4. The CDR3 is 15 residues long. In DNA form, the CDR3 reads TGTGCCAGCACTTGGGACAGGGTTAGCAATCAGCCCCAGCATTTT. Translating it yields CASTWDRVSNQPQHF.

The chain employs TRBV4-2 and TRBJ1-6; maybe TRBD1 (5 bases). Germline CDR1 reads LGHNA; CDR2 reads YNFKEQ. The germline V and J ends were trimmed by 6 bases and 9 bases, with 18 bases remaining between them. The CDR3 contains 15 residues. Written as DNA, the CDR3 is TGTGCCAGCAGTCCTGACAGCGATTATCGTTCACCCCTCCACTTT. The encoded protein is CASSPDSDYRSPLHF.

This sequence joins TRBV15 and TRBJ2-7, with TRBD2 as a possible D gene (6 bases). CDR1 is LNHNV, CDR2 YYDKDF, per germline (reference sequence). CDR3 length equals 16 residues. V shed 0 bases and J shed 4 bases, with 16 bases lying between them. As DNA, the CDR3 is TGTGCCACCAGCAGAGATAGGTTTCGGGGGAGATACGAGCAGTACTTC. Its protein product is CATSRDRFRGRYEQYF.

The chain employs TRBV9 and TRBJ2-5; 8 bases fit TRBD2. CDR1 and CDR2 (germline): SGDLS, YYNGEE. CDR3 size: 15 residues. Trimming at V came to 1 base and at J to 4 bases, leaving 6 bases not matched to a gene. CDR3 in amino acids: CASSVRGLAGETQYF. As DNA, the CDR3 is TGTGCCAGCAGCGTAAGGGGTCTAGCGGGAGAGACCCAGTACTTC.

This clone turned up a few times. V is TRBV6-5 and J is TRBJ2-1; D not certain. In germline, CDR1 is MNHEY, CDR2 SVGAGI. V lost 6 bases, J lost 5 bases, and 17 bases lay in between. The CDR3 sequence is 15 residues long. In DNA form, the CDR3 reads TGTGCCAGCAGCGCAATGGGCAATATGAACAATGAGCAGTTCTTC. This sequence encodes CASSAMGNMNNEQFF.

The chain has TRBV9 and TRBJ2-1, with 8 bases matching TRBD2. The length of the CDR3 is 18 residues. J gave up 4 bases and V 4 bases, and 16 bases lay outside the gene matches. The germline V gene encodes CDR1 SGDLS and CDR2 YYNGEE. CDR3 residues: CASSSRAKREIIYNEQFF. CDR3 DNA sequence: TGTGCCAGCAGCTCCCGAGCCAAGCGGGAGATCATATACAATGAGCAGTTCTTC.

The V call is TRBV29-1, the J call TRBJ2-3, with 8 bases lining up with TRBD2. The CDR3 loop spans 15 amino acids. J was trimmed by 4 bases and V by 1 base; bases with no gene match: 7. Germline CDR1 SQVTM, CDR2 ANQGSEA. CDR3 bases: TGCAGCGTTGAAGTCGTTAGCGGGATGGCAGATACGCAGTATTTT. Its translation: CSVEVVSGMADTQYF.

The chain links TRBV2 to TRBJ2-7; a possible D gene is TRBD2 (5 bases). Trimming took off 1 base at V and 12 bases at J, with 13 bases between the two ends. This CDR3 has 12 residues. Per germline, CDR1 SNHLY and CDR2 FYNNEI. CDR3 protein: CASSEVVPEGYF. DNA of the CDR3: TGTGCCAGCAGTGAAGTGGTCCCTGAGGGGTACTTC.

The V gene is TRBV7-9, the J gene TRBJ2-1; D perhaps matches TRBD2 (5 bases). The CDR3 spans 16 residues. Trimming removed 5 bases at V and 0 bases at J, with 14 bases between. CDR1 is SEHNR, CDR2 FQNEAQ, per germline (reference sequence). The DNA of the CDR3 is TGTGCCAGCAGCCACCGACGGGATAGCTCCTACAATGAGCAGTTCTTC. Encoded protein: CASSHRRDSSYNEQFF.

This chain uses TRBV5-8 with TRBJ1-2; possible D gene TRBD1, 6 bases. Between the trimmed V and J ends, which lost 4 bases and 0 bases, there was a span of 13 bases. The V gene's germline CDR1 is SGHTS and CDR2 YDEGEE. The CDR3 has 15 residues. CDR3 sequence reads: CASSRRGGANYGYTF. DNA for the CDR3: TGTGCCAGCAGCCGTAGGGGGGGAGCTAACTATGGCTACACCTTC. The complete variable domain, with remaining parts taken from reference TRBV5-8 and TRBJ1-2, reads EAGVTQSPTHLIKTRGQQATLRCSPISGHTSVYWYQQALGLGLQFLLWYDEGEERNRGNFPPRFSGRQFPNYSSELNVNALELEDSALYLCASSRRGGANYGYTFGSGTRLTVV.

V and J are TRBV27 and TRBJ2-3; 8 bases are shared with TRBD2. Germline V gives CDR1 MNHEY, CDR2 SMNVEV (reference sequence). After removal of 7 bases from V and 0 bases from J, the junction contained 9 bases not matched to a gene. CDR3 length equals 16 residues. In DNA, the CDR3 is TGTGCCAGCACCCTCCAGGCTAGCGGGAGCACAGATACGCAGTATTTT. It encodes CASTLQASGSTDTQYF.

This sequence joins TRBV7-2 and TRBJ2-5; the D gene is possibly TRBD2 (5 bases). The CDR3 sequence is 15 residues long. The germline V gene encodes CDR1 SGHTA and CDR2 FQGNSA. Between the trimmed V and J ends, which lost 5 bases and 2 bases, there was a span of 15 bases. The CDR3 bases are TGTGCCAGCAGCCGGACGGGGTCCACACAAGAGACCCAGTACTTC. Translation gives CASSRTGSTQETQYF.

This chain uses TRBV12-3 or TRBV12-4 with TRBJ2-1, with D possibly matching TRBD2 (5 bases). Trimming shortened V by 1 base and J by 9 bases, and 10 bases separated the two germline ends. CDR3 size: 13 residues. CDR3 in amino acids: CASSLGSSGEQFF. In DNA, the CDR3 is TGTGCCAGCAGTTTAGGTTCAAGCGGTGAGCAGTTCTTC.

This chain uses TRBV19 with TRBJ1-1; D call uncertain. CDR3 length equals 15 residues. The ends were cut back, 0 bases at V and 5 bases at J, with 13 bases in the middle. Germline CDR1 and CDR2: LNHDA and SQIVND (reference sequence). The CDR3 DNA is TGTGCCAGTAGTATAGACCATTCCAGGTTAACTGAAGCTTTCTTT. Translation gives CASSIDHSRLTEAFF.

The rearrangement joins TRBV24-1 to TRBJ2-5; D may be TRBD2 (7 bases). Trimming removed 5 bases at V and 4 bases at J, with 10 bases between. The CDR3 is 13 amino acids. CDR1 is KGHDR, CDR2 SFDVKD, per germline. The CDR3 coding sequence is TGTGCCACCAGTGTGGGGGGGCGAGAGACCCAGTACTTC. Translation gives CATSVGGRETQYF.

The chain links TRBV24-1 to TRBJ1-1; 7 bases fit TRBD1. The J segment lost 6 bases and the V segment lost 4 bases, leaving 4 bases of the junction unmatched. Germline assignment: CDR1 KGHDR and CDR2 SFDVKD. The CDR3 loop spans 13 amino acids. CDR3: CATSDPGTAEAFF. DNA for the CDR3: TGTGCCACCAGTGACCCCGGGACAGCTGAAGCTTTCTTT.

The rearrangement joins TRBV7-9 to TRBJ2-7; D gene ambiguous. Germline V lookup: CDR1 SEHNR, CDR2 FQNEAQ (reference sequence). CDR3 length: 11 amino acids. Trimming removed 2 bases at V and 4 bases at J, with 3 bases between. The CDR3 DNA reads TGTGCCAGCAGCTTACTTTACGAGCAGTACTTC. Translated, it gives CASSLLYEQYF.

The rearrangement joins TRBV7-9 to TRBJ2-1; D not resolved. This CDR3 spans 11 amino acids. V gave up 4 bases and J gave up 10 bases, with 8 bases separating them. Germline V gene data show CDR1 as SEHNR and CDR2 as FQNEAQ (reference sequence). CDR3 in DNA: TGTGCCAGCAGCTACGCCGGGGAGCAGTTCTTC. This encodes CASSYAGEQFF.

The chain uses TRBV6-2 or TRBV6-3 and TRBJ2-7; 13 bases map to TRBD2. Germline CDR1 MNHEY, CDR2 SVGEGT. The CDR3 consists of 14 residues. V dropped 5 bases and J dropped 7; count of bases not matched to a gene: 5. Here the CDR3 DNA reads TGTGCCAGCAGTACGACTAGCGGGAGGAGGGAGCAGTACTTC. It codes for CASSTTSGRREQYF.

The rearrangement joins TRBV10-3 to TRBJ2-7; 10 positions agree with TRBD1. This CDR3 contains 16 residues. Germline values: CDR1 ENHRY, CDR2 SYGVKD. V gave up 5 bases and J gave up 1 base; unmatched junction bases: 8. The CDR3 DNA sequence: TGTGCCATCAGTCATAAGGGACAGGGGTTATCCTACGAGCAGTACTTC. This codes for CAISHKGQGLSYEQYF.

The chain employs TRBV11-2 and TRBJ1-6; D call uncertain. CDR1 and CDR2 (germline): SGHAT, FQNNGV. V lost 2 bases and J lost 8, with 16 bases in between. The CDR3 is made up of 16 amino acids. For the CDR3, the DNA is TGTGCCAGCAGCTTACCGGCGGCCCGGGTAGATTCACCCCTCCACTTT. Encoded protein: CASSLPAARVDSPLHF.

This chain uses TRBV5-8 with TRBJ2-7; perhaps TRBD1 as D (6 bases). This CDR3 is built from 15 residues. Trimming took 4 bases from V and 2 from J, leaving 16 bases between them. The V gene's germline CDR1 is SGHTS and CDR2 YDEGEE. The CDR3 spells CASSPTGTRTYEQYF. Here the CDR3 DNA reads TGTGCCAGCAGCCCGACCGGGACAAGAACCTACGAGCAGTACTTC.

The rearrangement joins TRBV20-1 to TRBJ2-7; D is uncertain. CDR3 length equals 10 residues. From germline, CDR1 is DFQATT and CDR2 SNEGSKA (reference sequence). V shed 6 bases and J shed 4 bases, with 7 bases lying between them. CDR3 nucleotide sequence: TGCAGTGCCCTTTCGTACGAGCAGTACTTC. Translating it yields CSALSYEQYF.

This sequence joins TRBV3-1 (or the pseudogene TRBV3-2) and TRBJ2-1, with 8 bases identical to TRBD2. The V gene's germline CDR1 is LGHDT and CDR2 YNNKEL (reference sequence). The V and J ends lost 7 bases and 10 bases, in that order; junction bases with no gene match: 15. CDR3 size: 15 residues. The DNA for the CDR3 is TGTGCCAGCACCTACGGATCGGGAGGGAAGAAAGAGCAGTTCTTC. Its translation is CASTYGSGGKKEQFF.

The V gene is TRBV19, the J gene TRBJ1-5, with unresolved D. The germline gives CDR1 LNHDA, CDR2 SQIVND (reference sequence). The CDR3 is made up of 13 amino acids. V was shortened by 6 bases and J by 5 bases, with 11 bases between the two germline ends. CDR3 bases: TGTGCCAGTAGCCCAGTTCTCCATCAGCCCCAGCATTTT. Its translation is CASSPVLHQPQHF.